The present entry profiles one TCR beta chain with its context. Germline CDR1 and CDR2: SEHNR and FQNEAQ (reference sequence). V lost 4 bases, J lost 4 bases, and 4 bases stayed unmatched. CDR3 length: 14 residues. The data originate from a study of blood T cell repertoires in COVID-19. About the study: Samples representing acute and convalescent COVID-19 were sourced from the United States, Italy and Spain. The analysed material was cDNA or gDNA that came from T cells, B-cell-depleted T cells, or PBMCs.

Authors' processing steps: Reference gene primers were amplified, and this amplification served to estimate nucleated cell counts. The method was immunoSEQ multiplex PCR; TCRdb's version includes in-frame clones alone and lacks a portion of them. V, J and clone size are those of that table, while D and trimming were read from the DNA. The repertoire holds roughly 250,000 clones, about four fifths seen once, with 1.5% in the top ten. Sequences were obtained from peripheral blood. The chain employs TRBV7-9 and TRBJ1-2; 9 nucleotides line up with TRBD1. This receptor was identified in a woman aged 40 to 50 who had recovered from COVID-19. Here the CDR3 reads CASSWDRESYGYTF. For the CDR3, the DNA is TGTGCCAGCAGCTGGGACAGGGAGAGCTATGGCTACACCTTC.